This T cell receptor beta chain was sequenced in a study of CXCR3-negative and CXCR3-positive naive CD8 T cells. At the level of the study: Each library held about 1.5 +/- 0.3 million TRB reads, 130 million to 150 million in total.

The libraries of TRB cDNA were constructed through 5' RACE using UMI labels. TCRdb reprocessed the 5' RACE reads and keeps a single row for each CDR3 protein, giving no DNA. Reported are about 53,000 distinct CDR3 sequences; the ten largest clones contain about 0.5%. Study-wide results and limits: Cryopreservation partially lowered CXCR3 expression, so most assays used fresh PBMCs. In both naive subsets diversity was comparably high, whereas memory CD8+ cells showed much lower diversity. Hydrophobicity of TRB CDR3s was greater in CXCR3-positive naive cells than in CXCR3-negative naive cells.

CD45RO-CCR7+CD27+CD95- defined naive CD8+ T cells. The CDR3 runs 13 residues. Germline-derived CDR1 and CDR2 are SQVTM and ANQGSEA. Regarding this clonotype: No antigen is known for it.

Material for sequencing was naive CXCR3+ CD8+ T cells from blood. Subset of the sample: CD45RO-CCR7+CD27+CD95- naive CD8+ T cells expressing CXCR3 (TNR3+). The receptor's source is a human donor in good health. Some clones in this sample may be carry-over from other donors' samples. The V call is TRBV29-1, the J call TRBJ1-2. Here the CDR3 reads CSVAGGEAYGYTF.